What follows are 26 T cell receptor beta chains derived from one specimen sequenced in a study of T cell responses to AZD1222 COVID-19 vaccine. Produced via immunoSEQ multiplex PCR; TCRdb's table is partial and in-frame only. The sample holds about 130,000 clones, more than 75% seen once. Sequences were derived from peripheral blood, sampled 28 days after the second AZD1222 dose. The receptors stem from an adult who received the AZD1222 COVID-19 vaccine.

In this sample, this clone turned up once. The chain has TRBV9 and TRBJ2-3; perhaps TRBD2 as D (5 bases). Germline CDR1 is SGDLS and CDR2 is YYNGEE. This CDR3 comprises 17 residues. The V end was cut by 0 bases, the J end by 7 bases, with 21 bases between. The CDR3: CASSVGTNRPGGYTQYF. The CDR3, as DNA: TGTGCCAGCAGCGTAGGAACCAACCGGCCCGGCGGGTATACGCAGTATTTT.

The genes are TRBV5-1 and TRBJ2-1; 7 bases agree with TRBD2. There are 15 residues in the CDR3. The germline V gene encodes CDR1 SGHRS and CDR2 YFSETQ. Trimming at V came to 0 bases and at J to 8 bases, leaving 8 bases not matched to a gene. The CDR3 sequence is CASSLGYSGKDEQFF. The CDR3 DNA follows: TGCGCCAGCAGCTTGGGATACAGCGGGAAGGATGAGCAGTTCTTC.

This chain links TRBV12-3 or TRBV12-4 with TRBJ1-2; D is unresolved. Trimming cost V 4 bases and J 7 bases, with 10 bases left between them. This CDR3 has 12 amino acids. CDR3 nucleotides: TGTGCCAGCAGTTCCAACCCGATTGGCTACACCTTC. This translates into CASSSNPIGYTF.

The chain carries TRBV20-1 and TRBJ2-7; a weak D match, TRBD1 (6 bases). Germline lookup yields CDR1 DFQATT and CDR2 SNEGSKA (reference sequence). Deletions cut 6 bases from V and 3 bases from J, with 15 bases between. The CDR3 consists of 13 residues. CDR3 loop: CSASGDNRYEQYF. In DNA, the CDR3 is TGCAGTGCAAGTGGGGACAACCGCTACGAGCAGTACTTC.

This clone has just a few counts. Other DNA sequences in the sample encode the same CDR3. The chain links TRBV7-9 to TRBJ2-1, with 9 bases fitting TRBD2. V dropped 2 bases and J dropped 1; count of bases not matched to a gene: 3. Per germline, CDR1 SEHNR and CDR2 FQNEAQ (reference sequence). The CDR3 contains 16 residues. The CDR3: CASSLSLAGSYNEQFF. CDR3 DNA: TGTGCCAGCAGCTTATCCCTAGCGGGGTCCTACAATGAGCAGTTCTTC. The variable domain in full, with the rest retrieved from reference TRBV7-9 and TRBJ2-1, is DTGVSQNPRHKITKRGQNVTFRCDPISEHNRLYWYRQTLGQGPEFLTYFQNEAQLEKSRLLSDRFSAERPKGSFSTLEIQRTEQGDSAMYLCASSLSLAGSYNEQFFGPGTRLTVL.

J is TRBJ2-2 and V is TRBV2; 12 bases line up with TRBD2. This CDR3 contains 15 residues. Unmatched junction bases numbered 5, after V lost 8 bases and J lost 4 bases. Germline loops: CDR1 SNHLY, CDR2 FYNNEI. DNA for the CDR3: TGTGCCAGCCTTCGGACTAGCGGGGCCACCGGGGAGCTGTTTTTT. It codes for CASLRTSGATGELFF.

This chain links TRBV28 with TRBJ2-7, with unresolved D. The V end was cut by 6 bases, the J end by 4 bases, with 10 bases between. The CDR3 has 12 amino acids. Germline values: CDR1 MDHEN, CDR2 SYDVKM. CDR3 nucleotides: TGTGCCAGCAGAAGGACCGAATACGAGCAGTACTTC. Protein product: CASRRTEYEQYF.

The chain recombines TRBV15 with TRBJ1-2; 9 bases map to TRBD1. V trimming: 4 bases; J trimming: 4 bases; junction bases outside the gene matches: 4. This CDR3 comprises 14 residues. CDR1 and CDR2 from the germline V gene are LNHNV and YYDKDF (reference sequence). The CDR3 DNA reads TGTGCCACCAGCAACCCGGGACAGGGCTATGGCTACACCTTC. Residues: CATSNPGQGYGYTF.

The CDR3 nucleotides read TGTGCCAGCAGTTTTGTTCGCGGGCCCCAGCATTTT. Translating gives CASSFVRGPQHF. V and J are TRBV27 and TRBJ1-5; D is ambiguous. Trimming pared 3 bases from V and 9 bases from J, leaving 9 bases between. Germline CDR1 and CDR2: MNHEY and SMNVEV (reference sequence). The CDR3 consists of 12 residues.

The J gene is TRBJ2-1, the V gene TRBV27; the match to TRBD2 covers 9 bases. Germline CDR1 and CDR2: MNHEY and SMNVEV (reference sequence). This CDR3 spans 16 amino acids. The V segment lost 3 bases and the J segment 7 bases; nucleotides outside the gene matches: 10. The CDR3 region has the DNA TGTGCCAGCAGTTTCTCCGGGCGGGAGGGCTCTAATGAGCAGTTCTTC. It yields the protein CASSFSGREGSNEQFF.

The rearrangement links TRBV6-1 to TRBJ1-2, with D perhaps TRBD1 (5 bases). Trimming shortened V by 1 base and J by 8 bases, and 14 bases separated the two germline ends. The CDR3 runs to 14 residues. Looked up from germline, CDR1 is MNHNS and CDR2 is SASEGT. CDR3 residues: CASSEGGVLRGYTF. The CDR3 coding sequence is TGTGCCAGCAGTGAAGGGGGGGTACTAAGGGGCTACACCTTC.

The chain uses TRBV27 and TRBJ2-7; D possibly corresponds to TRBD1 (7 bases). V shed 5 bases and J shed 7 bases, with 21 bases lying between them. CDR1 MNHEY and CDR2 SMNVEV come from the germline V gene (reference sequence). This CDR3 is built from 15 residues. The CDR3 DNA reads TGTGCCAGCAGTCAAATCCGACAGGGAGGTTGGGAGCAGTACTTC. Protein: CASSQIRQGGWEQYF.

The V gene is TRBV2, the J gene TRBJ1-1; 8 bases line up with TRBD1. The junction had 4 bases not matched to a gene; V was cut back by 7 bases and J by 0 bases. From germline, CDR1 is SNHLY and CDR2 FYNNEI. This CDR3 is 14 amino acids long. CDR3 DNA: TGTGCCAGCAACCGACAGGGGCTGAACACTGAAGCTTTCTTT. It translates to CASNRQGLNTEAFF.

This chain joins TRBV30 and TRBJ2-1, with 7 bases lining up with TRBD1. Trimming took 3 bases from V and 4 from J; bases not matched to a gene: 6. The CDR3 runs 14 residues. The germline V gene has CDR1 GTSNPN and CDR2 SVGIG (reference sequence). The CDR3 DNA is TGTGCCTGGAGGTCCCGGGACAGTTACAATGAGCAGTTCTTC. Translating gives CAWRSRDSYNEQFF. Drawing the rest from reference TRBV30 and TRBJ2-1, the complete variable domain is SQTIHQWPATLVQPVGSPLSLECTVEGTSNPNLYWYRQAAGRGLQLLFYSVGIGQISSEVPQNLSASRPQDRQFILSSKKLLLSDSGFYLCAWRSRDSYNEQFFGPGTRLTVL.

The rearrangement links TRBV10-1 to TRBJ2-7; a weak D match, TRBD2 (5 bases). V was shortened by 7 bases and J by 2 bases, with 12 bases between the two germline ends. The CDR3 length is 13 residues. Germline loops: CDR1 WNHNN, CDR2 SYGVQD (reference sequence). The chain's CDR3 is CASTRGGTYEQYF. In DNA form, the CDR3 reads TGCGCCAGCACCCGAGGAGGTACCTACGAGCAGTACTTC.

Concerning this clone itself: This sample also contains other DNA sequences that code for the same CDR3. The chain links TRBV5-1 to TRBJ2-7, with D perhaps TRBD1 or TRBD2 (5 bases each). The germline gives CDR1 SGHRS, CDR2 YFSETQ. The CDR3 length is 13 residues. V was cut by 4 bases and J by 1 base, with 9 bases left in between. The DNA for the CDR3 is TGCGCCAGCAGCCCGGGGCAATCCTACGAGCAGTACTTC. Encoded protein: CASSPGQSYEQYF.

This clone was seen only once. J is TRBJ1-5 and V is TRBV18; the match to TRBD1 covers 8 bases. The CDR3 has 14 amino acids. The trim removed 5 bases at V and 7 bases at J, leaving 7 bases unmatched. Germline V gene lookup returns CDR1 KGHSH and CDR2 LQKENI. The CDR3 here is CASSETGGRQPQHF. The CDR3 coding sequence is TGTGCCAGCTCAGAAACAGGGGGGAGGCAGCCCCAGCATTTT.

The rearrangement joins TRBV7-3 to TRBJ2-1; no clear D gene. Trimming took 4 bases from V and 8 from J, leaving 12 bases between them. This CDR3 spans 13 amino acids. Germline V lookup: CDR1 SGHTA, CDR2 FQGTGA. The CDR3 DNA reads TGTGCCAGCAGCTCCTATGTTCGCGATGAGCAGTTCTTC. Translated: CASSSYVRDEQFF.

In DNA form, the CDR3 reads TGCAGTGCTAGTAGGCCAGACACAGATACGCAGTATTTT. Its protein product is CSASRPDTDTQYF. The chain joins TRBV20-1 to TRBJ2-3; the D is unclear. CDR1 and CDR2 (germline): DFQATT, SNEGSKA (reference sequence). The CDR3 is made up of 13 amino acids. V lost 3 bases, J lost 2 bases, and 9 bases lay in between.

Notes on this clone: This sample also contains other DNA sequences that code for the same CDR3. The chain combines TRBV7-9 with TRBJ2-1; 9 bases are a match to TRBD2. Per germline, CDR1 SEHNR and CDR2 FQNEAQ (reference sequence). V trimming: 5 bases; J trimming: 1 base; junction bases outside the gene matches: 6. This CDR3 contains 16 residues. The CDR3: CASSLSLAGSYNEQFF. The CDR3, as DNA: TGTGCCAGCAGCCTCAGTCTAGCGGGGTCCTACAATGAGCAGTTCTTC. Based on the CDR3 plus reference TRBV7-9 and TRBJ2-1, the full variable domain is DTGVSQNPRHKITKRGQNVTFRCDPISEHNRLYWYRQTLGQGPEFLTYFQNEAQLEKSRLLSDRFSAERPKGSFSTLEIQRTEQGDSAMYLCASSLSLAGSYNEQFFGPGTRLTVL.

The rearrangement links TRBV19 to TRBJ1-5; D uncertain. Trimming stripped 3 bases from V and 0 bases from J, with 9 bases between. Germline V gene data show CDR1 as LNHDA and CDR2 as SQIVND (reference sequence). The CDR3 has 15 residues. The CDR3 sequence is CASSIDPYSNQPQHF. As DNA, the CDR3 is TGTGCCAGTAGTATCGACCCTTATAGCAATCAGCCCCAGCATTTT.

This chain joins TRBV5-4 and TRBJ2-2; possible D gene TRBD2, 5 bases. Trimming took off 4 bases at V and 0 bases at J, with 13 bases between the two ends. The CDR3 is 16 residues long. Germline CDR1 and CDR2: SGHNT and YYREEE (reference sequence). DNA for the CDR3: TGTGCCAGCAGCGCCGCTAGCAGCGCGAACACCGGGGAGCTGTTTTTT. Translating gives CASSAASSANTGELFF.

This chain uses TRBV5-1 with TRBJ2-5, with TRBD1 matching over 10 bases. V was clipped by 0 bases and J by 5 bases; unmatched bases: 4. The CDR3 spans 15 residues. The germline V gene encodes CDR1 SGHRS and CDR2 YFSETQ. The CDR3, as DNA: TGCGCCAGCAGCTTGGGGGACAGGGGTACCGAGACCCAGTACTTC. As protein: CASSLGDRGTETQYF. Combining the CDR3 with reference TRBV5-1 and TRBJ2-5 gives the whole variable domain KAGVTQTPRYLIKTRGQQVTLSCSPISGHRSVSWYQQTPGQGLQFLFEYFSETQRNKGNFPGRFSGRQFSNSRSEMNVSTLELGDSALYLCASSLGDRGTETQYFGPGTRLLVL.

The chain joins TRBV27 to TRBJ2-2, with 8 bases identical to TRBD1. This CDR3 comprises 16 residues. V dropped 5 bases and J dropped 3; count of bases not matched to a gene: 8. Germline CDR1 MNHEY, CDR2 SMNVEV (reference sequence). The CDR3 here is CASSPRQGSDTGELFF. In DNA form, the CDR3 reads TGTGCCAGCAGTCCACGACAGGGGTCCGACACCGGGGAGCTGTTTTTT.

The chain combines TRBV10-3 with TRBJ2-7; D is possibly TRBD1 (6 bases). With 10 bases removed from V and 5 bases from J, the gap between germline ends came to 15 bases. This CDR3 has 12 residues. Germline V gene sequence: CDR1 ENHRY, CDR2 SYGVKD. The chain's CDR3 is CATRGQSNEQYF. CDR3 coding DNA: TGTGCCACCCGAGGACAGAGTAACGAGCAGTACTTC.

The chain has TRBV3-1 (or the pseudogene TRBV3-2) and TRBJ2-3; 10 bases are a match to TRBD2. The V and J ends lost 3 bases and 4 bases, in that order; junction bases with no gene match: 10. Germline-derived CDR1 and CDR2 are LGHDT and YNNKEL (reference sequence). CDR3 length equals 17 residues. CDR3 bases: TGTGCCAGCAGCCAGGGTTGGCTAGCGGGAGACGCAGATACGCAGTATTTT. This translates into CASSQGWLAGDADTQYF.